The text below deals with one T cell receptor beta chain. The entry originates in a study of technical replicates of blood from several donors. Method: immunoSEQ multiplex PCR; TCRdb's copy keeps in-frame clones and lacks some. The sample holds 65,000 to 85,000 clones, 75% to 95% seen once. The receptor was isolated from a human donor in good health. Sequencing was done on a sample of T cells isolated from PBMCs.

Written as DNA, the CDR3 is TGTGCCAGCAGCTTTGGGGGGGGGACAACTAATGAAAAACTGTTTTTT. This codes for CASSFGGGTTNEKLFF. This chain joins TRBV5-6 and TRBJ1-4; weak D call: TRBD1 (5 bases). This CDR3 comprises 16 residues. Trimming left V 2 bases short and J 0 bases short, with 11 bases between. Germline V gene sequence: CDR1 SGHDT, CDR2 YYEEEE.